The rows below give T cell receptor beta chains drawn from one sample of a study of shared clonotypes between healthy human individuals. The protocol was immunoSEQ multiplex PCR, while the TCRdb copy is restricted to in-frame clones and leaves out a portion. Of 2 million to 2.5 million clones listed, more than 85% are singletons. The sample consisted of naive CD4+ T cells from PBMCs. These receptors all come from a man younger than 35 in good health. Some clones in this sample may be carry-over from other donors' samples. Each CDR3 is given with its conserved first and last residue. A D gene is named only where the DNA matches it firmly. Part of the rows lack a size; the others show once, few, many or a class for expanded clones.

D: TRBD1
J: TRBJ2-7
size: NA
V: TRBV5-4
CDR3: CASSPRTGQGMNEQYF
DNA: TGTGCCAGCAGCCCCCGGACGGGACAGGGTATGAACGAGCAGTACTTC

D: NA
J: TRBJ2-5
size: NA
V: TRBV5-4
CDR3: CASRPSRSPETQYF
DNA: TGTGCCAGCAGGCCATCAAGGTCTCCGGAGACCCAGTACTTC

D: NA
J: TRBJ1-4
size: NA
V: TRBV29-1
CDR3: CSVLRQANEKLFF
DNA: TGCAGCGTCCTGAGACAGGCAAATGAAAAACTGTTTTTT

D: NA
J: TRBJ2-5
size: NA
V: TRBV6-6
CDR3: CASNSLVGDQETQYF
DNA: TGTGCCAGCAACTCACTGGTGGGGGACCAAGAGACCCAGTACTTC

D: NA
J: TRBJ2-7
size: NA
V: TRBV28
CDR3: CASSKKYEQYF
DNA: TGTGCCAGCAGTAAAAAGTACGAGCAGTACTTC

D: NA
J: TRBJ2-5
size: NA
V: TRBV19
CDR3: CASSREETQYF
DNA: TGTGCCAGTAGTAGGGAAGAGACCCAGTACTTC

D: NA
J: TRBJ1-2
size: NA
V: TRBV30
CDR3: CAWRYADSRYGYTF
DNA: TGTGCCTGGAGGTACGCGGACAGTAGATATGGCTACACCTTC

D: NA
J: TRBJ2-3
size: once
V: TRBV6-5
CDR3: CASSYSFSGDTQYF
DNA: TGTGCCAGCAGTTACTCGTTTAGCGGAGATACGCAGTATTTT

D: TRBD1
J: TRBJ1-2
size: NA
V: TRBV6-5
CDR3: CASSPGQGFGDGYTF
DNA: TGTGCCAGCAGTCCGGGACAGGGCTTCGGGGATGGCTACACCTTC

D: TRBD1
J: TRBJ2-2
size: NA
V: TRBV28
CDR3: CASRATPGQGVNTGELFF
DNA: TGTGCCAGCAGAGCCACCCCGGGACAGGGTGTAAATACCGGGGAGCTGTTTTTT

D: NA
J: TRBJ2-6
size: NA
V: TRBV5-1
CDR3: CASSSDSGANVLTF
DNA: TGCGCCAGCAGCTCCGACTCTGGGGCCAACGTCCTGACTTTC

D: TRBD2
J: TRBJ2-5
size: NA
V: TRBV5-1
CDR3: CASSSGLAGEETQYF
DNA: TGCGCCAGCAGCTCGGGACTAGCGGGAGAAGAGACCCAGTACTTC

D: TRBD1
J: TRBJ1-4
size: NA
V: TRBV14
CDR3: CASSQGTGFEKLFF
DNA: TGTGCCAGCAGCCAAGGGACAGGTTTTGAAAAACTGTTTTTT

D: NA
J: TRBJ2-5
size: NA
V: TRBV5-4
CDR3: CASSPWGGWVTQYF
DNA: TGTGCCAGCAGCCCTTGGGGGGGCTGGGTGACCCAGTACTTC

D: NA
J: TRBJ1-1
size: NA
V: TRBV18
CDR3: CASRQGLNTEAFF
DNA: TGTGCTTCCAGGCAGGGACTGAACACTGAAGCTTTCTTT

D: NA
J: TRBJ2-3
size: NA
V: TRBV28
CDR3: CASSLPLGTQYF
DNA: TGTGCCAGCAGTTTGCCTCTAGGTACGCAGTATTTT

D: NA
J: TRBJ2-1
size: NA
V: TRBV27
CDR3: CASSVTGYNEQFF
DNA: TGTGCCAGCAGCGTGACAGGCTACAATGAGCAGTTCTTC

D: NA
J: TRBJ2-7
size: NA
V: TRBV5-6
CDR3: CASSPTGSTYEQYF
DNA: TGTGCCAGCAGCCCCACCGGGTCCACCTACGAGCAGTACTTC

D: NA
J: TRBJ2-5
size: NA
V: TRBV27
CDR3: CASSLSGRAQETQYF
DNA: TGTGCCAGCAGTTTATCCGGCAGGGCCCAAGAGACCCAGTACTTC

D: NA
J: TRBJ2-2
size: once
V: TRBV18
CDR3: CASSPESGVGELFF
DNA: TGTGCCAGCTCACCCGAATCGGGCGTCGGGGAGCTGTTTTTT

D: TRBD2
J: TRBJ2-7
size: NA
V: TRBV5-1
CDR3: CASSPSPGLAGYEQYF
DNA: TGCGCCAGCAGCCCGAGCCCCGGTCTAGCGGGATACGAGCAGTACTTC

D: NA
J: TRBJ2-4
size: NA
V: TRBV28
CDR3: CASRAKGIQYF
DNA: TGTGCCAGCAGAGCGAAAGGGATTCAGTACTTC

D: NA
J: TRBJ1-5
size: NA
V: TRBV23-1
CDR3: CASSQSRGNIYSNQPQHF
DNA: TGCGCCAGCAGTCAATCGAGGGGAAATATTTATAGCAATCAGCCCCAGCATTTT

D: TRBD1
J: TRBJ1-1
size: few
V: TRBV7-9
CDR3: CASSLGLAGGNTEAFF
DNA: TGTGCCAGCAGCTTAGGACTGGCAGGGGGAAACACTGAAGCTTTCTTT

D: NA
J: TRBJ1-5
size: few
V: TRBV2
CDR3: CASGRGNQPQHF
DNA: TGTGCCAGCGGTCGGGGGAATCAGCCCCAGCATTTT

D: NA
J: TRBJ2-7
size: NA
V: TRBV6-5
CDR3: CASRAREGTPYEQYF
DNA: TGTGCCAGCAGGGCCCGAGAGGGGACACCCTACGAGCAGTACTTC

D: NA
J: TRBJ2-1
size: once
V: TRBV4-2
CDR3: CASSQGGTLLHEQFF
DNA: TGTGCCAGCAGCCAAGGGGGGACTCTACTCCATGAGCAGTTCTTC

D: NA
J: TRBJ2-1
size: NA
V: TRBV4-3
CDR3: CASSQDLGGLKYEQFF
DNA: TGCGCCAGCAGCCAAGACCTCGGAGGTCTCAAGTATGAGCAGTTCTTC